These 28 T cell receptor beta chains were sequenced from one sample in a study of metastatic and nonmetastatic thyroid tumors (TCRdb year 2020). Library preparation used PCR. Data came from an Illumina HiSeq 4000. TCRdb took the public reads, trimmed them with fastp at Q25, ran MiXCR for clone calling and kept in-frame beta chains. The sample table lists a few thousand clones, 20% to 25% of them with a count of one. The ten largest clones represent 8.2% of the sample. No patient had received any treatment before thyroid surgery. Sequenced material: tumor tissue. These TCRs come from a female donor with papillary thyroid cancer or a benign thyroid nodule (not recorded which). Some clones in this sample may be carry-over from other donors' samples.

By sample share, this clone is medium-sized. This sequence joins TRBV5-1 and TRBJ2-1, with unresolved D. The ends were cut back, 4 bases at V and 5 bases at J, with 13 bases in the middle. The CDR3 runs to 14 residues. Germline-derived CDR1 and CDR2 are SGHRS and YFSETQ. This CDR3 reads CASSLRPGNNEQFF. The CDR3 DNA sequence: TGCGCCAGCAGCCTACGTCCAGGCAACAATGAGCAGTTCTTC. Variable domain in full (rest from reference TRBV5-1 and TRBJ2-1): KAGVTQTPRYLIKTRGQQVTLSCSPISGHRSVSWYQQTPGQGLQFLFEYFSETQRNKGNFPGRFSGRQFSNSRSEMNVSTLELGDSALYLCASSLRPGNNEQFFGPGTRLTVL.

This clone was seen many times. The chain employs TRBV6-1 and TRBJ2-3, with TRBD2 as a possible D gene (6 bases). Trimming took 5 bases from V and 1 from J, leaving 10 bases between them. CDR1 MNHNS and CDR2 SASEGT come from the germline V gene. The CDR3 is 14 amino acids. The DNA for the CDR3 is TGTGCCAGCAGTAGGGCTAGCGGCACAGATACGCAGTATTTT. Residues: CASSRASGTDTQYF.

The gene calls are TRBV6-1 and TRBJ1-6, with D possibly matching TRBD1 (5 bases). The V gene lost 4 bases and the J gene lost 7 bases, with 11 bases spanning the gap. The CDR3 covers 14 residues. Per the germline V gene, CDR1 is MNHNS and CDR2 is SASEGT. The CDR3 DNA sequence: TGTGCCAGCAGTGGAGATGCAGGGAATTCACCCCTCCACTTT. Translation gives CASSGDAGNSPLHF.

This clone is deemed medium-sized. The chain couples TRBV24-1 to TRBJ2-7; 7 positions agree with TRBD1. The trim removed 0 bases at V and 7 bases at J, leaving 8 bases unmatched. Germline V gives CDR1 KGHDR, CDR2 SFDVKD. The CDR3 sequence is 15 residues long. The DNA for the CDR3 is TGTGCCACCAGTGATTTGCACCAGGGGGTATATGAGCAGTACTTC. Amino acids: CATSDLHQGVYEQYF.

This clone was picked up many times. The rearrangement uses TRBV10-2 and TRBJ1-1; 7 bases line up with TRBD1. Losses at the gene ends were 3 bases for V and 2 bases for J; bases not matched to a gene: 6. This CDR3 has 15 residues. The germline CDR1 and CDR2 sequences are WSHSY and SAAADI. The CDR3 loop is CASSERTGYNTEAFF. CDR3 coding DNA: TGCGCCAGCAGTGAACGGACAGGATATAACACTGAAGCTTTCTTT.

This clone has only a few counts. The V gene is TRBV6-1, the J gene TRBJ1-2; unclear D gene. V lost 3 bases and J lost 8, with 10 bases in between. The V gene's germline CDR1 is MNHNS and CDR2 SASEGT. CDR3 size: 12 residues. CDR3 in DNA: TGTGCCAGCAGTGAGGCGGGCGAGGGCTACACCTTC. It translates to CASSEAGEGYTF.

This clone is labeled as medium-sized. The V call is TRBV20-1, the J call TRBJ1-2; 7 bases align to TRBD1. In germline, CDR1 is DFQATT, CDR2 SNEGSKA (reference sequence). CDR3 length: 18 residues. Germline trimming cut 0 bases from V and 6 bases from J; bases unmatched to any gene: 19. CDR3 in DNA: TGCAGTGCTAGAGATTGGCTTGCACAGGGGAGGGTATCCGATGGCTACACCTTC. Translated, it gives CSARDWLAQGRVSDGYTF.

As for this clone: The same CDR3 is also encoded by other DNA sequences in this sample. The chain combines TRBV27 with TRBJ1-5; tentatively, D is TRBD1 (5 bases). The CDR3 contains 14 residues. The germline V and J ends were trimmed by 2 bases and 6 bases, with 11 bases remaining between them. Germline CDR1 reads MNHEY; CDR2 reads SMNVEV (reference sequence). The chain's CDR3 is CASSLKSGTQPQHF. CDR3 coding DNA: TGTGCCAGCAGTTTAAAGTCAGGGACTCAGCCCCAGCATTTT.

This clone came up many times. The chain carries TRBV7-2 and TRBJ2-5; tentative D call: TRBD2 (6 bases). This CDR3 has 16 amino acids. V lost 2 bases and J 5 bases, leaving 18 bases between the germline ends. Germline loops: CDR1 SGHTA, CDR2 FQGNSA. The DNA for the CDR3 is TGTGCCAGCAGCTTACTCATCACTAGCAGGTGGGAGACCCAGTACTTC. It is translated as CASSLLITSRWETQYF.

V gene TRBV6-1 combines with J gene TRBJ1-2; D uncertain. CDR3 size: 13 residues. The germline CDR1 and CDR2 sequences are MNHNS and SASEGT. V was cut by 0 bases and J by 8 bases, with 10 bases left in between. The CDR3 nucleotides read TGTGCCAGCAGTGAAGCCGGAGATATGGGCTACACCTTC. It specifies CASSEAGDMGYTF.

This clone turned up a few times. The genes are TRBV6-2 or TRBV6-3 and TRBJ1-1; unclear D gene. The CDR3 is made up of 15 amino acids. Trimming left V 0 bases short and J 5 bases short, with 13 bases between. Germline CDR1 and CDR2: MNHEY and SVGEGT. The CDR3 coding sequence is TGTGCCAGCAGTTACTCAGGTCCCGATCGGACTGAAGCTTTCTTT. Protein: CASSYSGPDRTEAFF.

By frequency in the sample, this clone is large. J is TRBJ2-1 and V is TRBV19, with D hard to call. Germline V gene lookup returns CDR1 LNHDA and CDR2 SQIVND (reference sequence). CDR3 size: 13 residues. V lost 5 bases and J 7 bases, leaving 12 bases between the germline ends. The CDR3 region is CASSPSTLNEQFF. The CDR3 DNA is TGTGCCAGTAGTCCCTCGACTCTTAATGAGCAGTTCTTC. Looking up the rest from reference TRBV19 and TRBJ2-1 gives the full variable domain: DGGITQSPKYLFRKEGQNVTLSCEQNLNHDAMYWYRQDPGQGLRLIYYSQIVNDFQKGDIAEGYSVSREKKESFPLTVTSAQKNPTAFYLCASSPSTLNEQFFGPGTRLTVL.

This sequence joins TRBV20-1 and TRBJ2-7, with TRBD2 identical over 7 bases. V shed 3 bases, J shed 4 bases, and the junction held 15 bases outside the gene matches. This CDR3 region has 16 residues. Germline assignment: CDR1 DFQATT and CDR2 SNEGSKA (reference sequence). CDR3 in DNA: TGCAGTGCTAGTACCCCGGGGAGGGGCGCCAGTTACGAGCAGTACTTC. This encodes CSASTPGRGASYEQYF.

The J gene is TRBJ2-3, the V gene TRBV20-1; the match to TRBD2 covers 8 bases. The J segment lost 0 bases and the V segment lost 8 bases, leaving 7 bases of the junction unmatched. CDR3 length equals 14 residues. The germline V gene has CDR1 DFQATT and CDR2 SNEGSKA (reference sequence). The CDR3 loop reads CSTSGTSSTDTQYF. The CDR3, as DNA: TGCAGTACTTCCGGGACTAGTAGCACAGATACGCAGTATTTT.

A few counts support this clone. It is likely a read error, because the conserved phenylalanine at the end of the CDR3 is missing. The rearrangement uses TRBV15 and TRBJ2-5; D is perhaps TRBD2 (5 bases). Germline loops: CDR1 LNHNV, CDR2 YYDKDF (reference sequence). The CDR3 has 15 residues. Here the CDR3 DNA reads TGTGCCACCAGCGGAGATGCTGCTAGCTACTTGTCCCAGTACCTC. As protein: CATSGDAASYLSQYL.

In its sample, this clone was seen a few times. The conserved phenylalanine or tryptophan normally closing the CDR3 is absent here, so this likely arose from a read error. No DNA is shown, since the ends of the CDR3 on it are uncertain; the CDR3 is the one TCRdb lists. The V call is TRBV19, the J call TRBJ1-2; the table calls TRBD1, which could not be checked here. The V gene's germline CDR1 is LNHDA and CDR2 SQIVND (reference sequence). The CDR3 is 15 residues long, ends included. The CDR3 loop reads CASRVGDRGKLWLHL.

The J gene is TRBJ2-5, the V gene TRBV7-8, with TRBD1 matching over 9 bases. The CDR3 covers 16 residues. Germline trimming cut 5 bases from V and 10 bases from J; bases unmatched to any gene: 17. Germline CDR1 and CDR2: SGHVS and FQNEAQ. The CDR3 DNA reads as TGTGCCAGCAGCCCAAGGGGGGGACAGGGTCGGAGGGGCCAGTACTTC. Its protein product is CASSPRGGQGRRGQYF.

The gene calls are TRBV12-3 or TRBV12-4 and TRBJ2-7; 10 nucleotides match TRBD1. The CDR3 runs to 14 residues. With 3 bases clipped from V and 5 bases from J, the junction kept 4 bases outside the gene matches. DNA of the CDR3: TGTGCCAGCAGTTTTGACAGGGGGCGACACGAGCAGTACTTC. Amino acid sequence: CASSFDRGRHEQYF.

By its share, this clone is medium-sized. The chain combines TRBV20-1 with TRBJ2-1, with D uncertain. Trimming shortened V by 0 bases and J by 0 bases, and 12 bases separated the two germline ends. This CDR3 is built from 16 residues. Germline V gives CDR1 DFQATT, CDR2 SNEGSKA (reference sequence). The chain's CDR3 is CSARDVGHRSYNEQFF. CDR3 DNA sequence: TGCAGTGCTAGAGATGTGGGCCACCGCTCCTACAATGAGCAGTTCTTC.

This clone was counted many times. The gene calls are TRBV6-2 or TRBV6-3 and TRBJ2-7; D is ambiguous. CDR1 and CDR2 (germline): MNHEY, SVGEGT. The CDR3 loop spans 13 amino acids. V was shortened by 6 bases and J by 3 bases, with 12 bases between the two germline ends. DNA of the CDR3: TGTGCCAGCAGAGATCCAGGCAGCTACGAGCAGTACTTC. Amino acids: CASRDPGSYEQYF.

This chain uses TRBV4-1 with TRBJ1-4; tentatively, D is TRBD1 (5 bases). The CDR3 length is 15 residues. The V gene's germline CDR1 is MGHRA and CDR2 YSYEKL. V shed 4 bases and J shed 0 bases, with 9 bases lying between them. The CDR3 DNA is TGCGCCAGCAGCCTGAGACAGACAACTAATGAAAAACTGTTTTTT. This gives the protein CASSLRQTTNEKLFF.

The V gene is TRBV12-3 or TRBV12-4, the J gene TRBJ2-1, with 7 bases identical to TRBD2. CDR3 size: 15 residues. V shed 2 bases and J 6 bases; nucleotides not matched to a gene: 7. The CDR3 DNA follows: TGTGCCAGCAGTTTAAGGGGAGGGGCTAGCAATGAGCAGTTCTTC. Translation gives CASSLRGGASNEQFF.

The chain joins TRBV12-3 or TRBV12-4 to TRBJ1-1, with TRBD1 matching over 8 bases. CDR3 length equals 15 residues. Trimming removed 8 bases from V and 0 bases from J; junction bases left unmatched: 8. The CDR3 DNA is TGTGCCAGCTCCCCAAGACAGGGGCTGAACACTGAAGCTTTCTTT. Encoded protein: CASSPRQGLNTEAFF.

This chain connects TRBV30 to TRBJ1-2; maybe TRBD1 (5 bases). Germline CDR1 and CDR2: GTSNPN and SVGIG (reference sequence). This CDR3 has 13 residues. The germline V and J ends were trimmed by 0 bases and 2 bases, with 7 bases remaining between them. The CDR3 DNA reads as TGTGCCTGGAGTGTAGGGACGAACTATGGCTACACCTTC. Amino acid sequence: CAWSVGTNYGYTF. The full variable domain, completed using reference TRBV30 and TRBJ1-2, is SQTIHQWPATLVQPVGSPLSLECTVEGTSNPNLYWYRQAAGRGLQLLFYSVGIGQISSEVPQNLSASRPQDRQFILSSKKLLLSDSGFYLCAWSVGTNYGYTFGSGTRLTVV.

The chain is built from TRBV28 and TRBJ1-2, with 11 bases identical to TRBD1. Germline trimming cut 7 bases from V and 4 bases from J; bases unmatched to any gene: 17. The CDR3 consists of 18 residues. CDR1 and CDR2 from the germline V gene are MDHEN and SYDVKM. This CDR3 is CASTIPGQGAERPYGYTF. CDR3 bases: TGTGCCAGCACCATCCCAGGACAGGGGGCGGAGAGGCCCTATGGCTACACCTTC.

This clone was seen only a few times. The chain links TRBV28 to TRBJ2-5; the match to TRBD2 covers 8 bases. The CDR3 consists of 15 residues. Unmatched junction bases numbered 6, after V lost 3 bases and J lost 3 bases. Germline CDR1 MDHEN, CDR2 SYDVKM. The chain's CDR3 is CASSFSSGLKETQYF. CDR3 coding DNA: TGTGCCAGCAGTTTCTCTAGCGGGCTTAAAGAGACCCAGTACTTC.

The V and J genes are TRBV9 and TRBJ2-1; D not certain. Trimming took 0 bases from V and 10 from J, leaving 14 bases between them. The V gene's germline CDR1 is SGDLS and CDR2 YYNGEE. This CDR3 is 14 amino acids long. CDR3 region: CASSVDSGWGEQFF. CDR3 nucleotides: TGTGCCAGCAGCGTAGACTCCGGCTGGGGAGAGCAGTTCTTC.

The chain carries TRBV28 and TRBJ2-7; D may be TRBD1 (6 bases). From germline, CDR1 is MDHEN and CDR2 SYDVKM. V was cut by 6 bases and J by 0 bases, with 15 bases left in between. The CDR3 length is 15 residues. The CDR3 region has the DNA TGTGCCAGCAGGCCTGACAGGTCCTACTCCTACGAGCAGTACTTC. Amino acids: CASRPDRSYSYEQYF.